This TCR beta chain was identified in a study of blood T cell repertoires in COVID-19 (dated by TCRdb to about 2020). Background for the entire study: Samples from collaborators originated in the United States, Italy and Spain and spanned both the acute and convalescent phases of COVID-19. The material from the prospective study consisted of cDNA or gDNA derived from T cells, B-cell-depleted T cells, or PBMCs. The dataset comprised deeply sampled blood TCRbeta repertoires from subjects exposed to, actively infected with, or recovered from COVID-19. The repertoires were released in a freely available public database intended as a resource for research on the immune response to SARS-CoV-2. The samples were drawn from the first 160 participants of the ongoing ImmuneRACE study and from more than 1,000 subjects provided by 6 global collaborators. Nearly every sample came with metadata listing a de-identified subject ID, COVID-19 status, age in years and sex. Where HLA class I and class II types were available, the types were taken from metadata supplied by the sample provider, not from assay-based typing.

Concerning this clone itself: Its antigen target is currently unknown. It has no much larger one-base neighbor in the sample; base qualities were not kept.

Per the germline V gene, SGHAT is the CDR1 and FQNNGV is the CDR2. The junction shows trimming of 3 bases on V and 6 bases on J, plus 19 bases between the germline ends. The CDR3, cysteine through phenylalanine, is 16 amino acids long. Solely the CDR3 DNA is kept, with 48 bases framed from the first base. One collaborating source in Seattle enrolled patients while the patients were actively infected and followed the patients over time throughout the course of disease. Each collaborating institution followed its own protocols to collect whole blood in K2EDTA tubes. Collaborator samples were shipped for TCRbeta analysis as frozen whole blood, isolated PBMCs, or DNA extracted from either sample type. TCRbeta CDR3 regions were amplified from genomic DNA by means of the immunoSEQ Assay, a bias-controlled multiplex PCR. On the study's bioinformatics: Within the assay, amplification of reference gene primers was used to estimate how many nucleated cells each sample contained. To quantify the absolute abundance of each unique TCRbeta CDR3 rearrangement, sequence reads were collapsed and filtered. Productive Simpson clonality was computed per sample as the square root of Simpson's diversity index over productive rearrangements. The table comes from immuneACCESS by way of TCRdb, which keeps in-frame sequences with V and J called. Part of the clones is missing from these tables; in studies checked, under half for an unresolved V gene and the rest for unknown reasons. V and J calls and clone size are given by that table; D and trimming were obtained from the DNA. This sample has approximately 230,000 clones in its table, and 88% of those were observed once. Jointly, the top ten make up roughly 6.3% of the sample.

Broader findings and caveats from the paper: Clinical and demographic metadata were provided uncurated, with the amount varying by source and participant.

This receptor was taken from a woman in her twenties or thirties with COVID-19, enrolled during active disease. The chain was built from TRBV11-2 and TRBJ2-3; D gene: possibly TRBD1, on 6 matching bases. The sequenced sample was peripheral blood. Here is the DNA: TGTGCCAGCAGCTTTAGGGGGACGGGGTTTAGGGATACGCAGTATTTT. This gives the protein CASSFRGTGFRDTQYF. With the rest looked up from the reference TRBV11-2 and TRBJ2-3 genes rather than sequenced, the full variable domain is EAGVAQSPRYKIIEKRQSVAFWCNPISGHATLYWYQQILGQGPKLLIQFQNNGVVDDSQLPKDRFSAERLKGVDSTLKIQPAKLEDSAVYLCASSFRGTGFRDTQYFGPGTRLTVL.